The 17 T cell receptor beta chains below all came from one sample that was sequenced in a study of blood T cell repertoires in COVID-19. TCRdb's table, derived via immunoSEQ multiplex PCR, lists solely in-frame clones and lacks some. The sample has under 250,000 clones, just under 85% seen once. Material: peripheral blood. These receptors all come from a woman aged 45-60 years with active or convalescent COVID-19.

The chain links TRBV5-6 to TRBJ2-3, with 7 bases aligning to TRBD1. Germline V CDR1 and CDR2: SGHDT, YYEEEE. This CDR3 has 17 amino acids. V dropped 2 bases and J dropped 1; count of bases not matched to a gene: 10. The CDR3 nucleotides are TGTGCCAGCAGCTTCAGTACAGGGGACCTCGGCACAGATACGCAGTATTTT. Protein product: CASSFSTGDLGTDTQYF. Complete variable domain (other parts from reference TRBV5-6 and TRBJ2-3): DAGVTQSPTHLIKTRGQQVTLRCSPKSGHDTVSWYQQALGQGPQFIFQYYEEEERQRGNFPDRFSGHQFPNYSSELNVNALLLGDSALYLCASSFSTGDLGTDTQYFGPGTRLTVL.

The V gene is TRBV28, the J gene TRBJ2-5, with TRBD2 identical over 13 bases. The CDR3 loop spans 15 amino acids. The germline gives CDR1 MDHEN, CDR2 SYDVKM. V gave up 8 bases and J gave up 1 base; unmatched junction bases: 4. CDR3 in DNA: TGTGCCAGCTATAGGACTAGCGGGGGCCAAGAGACCCAGTACTTC. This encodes CASYRTSGGQETQYF.

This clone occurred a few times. CDR3 residues: CASSQGPSGGSLGNTIYF. The CDR3 bases are TGCGCCAGCAGCCAAGGTCCATCAGGGGGAAGTTTGGGAAACACCATATATTTT. The rearrangement uses TRBV5-1 and TRBJ1-3; 7 bases match TRBD1. Germline V gene lookup returns CDR1 SGHRS and CDR2 YFSETQ. Trimming cost V 4 bases and J 4 bases; bases outside gene matches: 17. The CDR3 loop spans 18 amino acids.

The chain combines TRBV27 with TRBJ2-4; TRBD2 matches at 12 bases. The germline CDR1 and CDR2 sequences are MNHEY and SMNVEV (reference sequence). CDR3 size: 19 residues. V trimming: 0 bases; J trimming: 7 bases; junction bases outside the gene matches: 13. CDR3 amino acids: CASSLSLGLAGGGRNIQYF. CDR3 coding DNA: TGTGCCAGCAGTTTATCTTTGGGGCTAGCGGGAGGGGGTCGGAACATTCAGTACTTC.

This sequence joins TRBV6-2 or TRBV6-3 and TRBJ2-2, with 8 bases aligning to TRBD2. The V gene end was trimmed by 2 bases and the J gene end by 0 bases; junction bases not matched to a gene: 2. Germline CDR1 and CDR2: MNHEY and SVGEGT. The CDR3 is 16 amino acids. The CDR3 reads CASSYGGRPNTGELFF. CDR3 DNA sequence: TGTGCCAGCAGTTACGGCGGGAGGCCGAACACCGGGGAGCTGTTTTTT.

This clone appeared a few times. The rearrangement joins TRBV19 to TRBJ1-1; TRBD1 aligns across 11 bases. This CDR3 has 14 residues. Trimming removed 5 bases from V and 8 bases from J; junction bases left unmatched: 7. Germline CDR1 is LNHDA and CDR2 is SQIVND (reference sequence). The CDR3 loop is CASSPRTGGIEAFF. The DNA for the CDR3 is TGTGCCAGTAGTCCAAGGACAGGGGGCATAGAAGCTTTCTTT. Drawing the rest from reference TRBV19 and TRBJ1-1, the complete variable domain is DGGITQSPKYLFRKEGQNVTLSCEQNLNHDAMYWYRQDPGQGLRLIYYSQIVNDFQKGDIAEGYSVSREKKESFPLTVTSAQKNPTAFYLCASSPRTGGIEAFFGQGTRLTVV.

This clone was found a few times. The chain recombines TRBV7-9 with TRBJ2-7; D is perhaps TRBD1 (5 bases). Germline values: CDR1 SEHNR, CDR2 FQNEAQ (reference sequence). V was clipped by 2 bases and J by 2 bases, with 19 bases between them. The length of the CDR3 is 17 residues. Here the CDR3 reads CASSLNPRQPNPYEQYV. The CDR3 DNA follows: TGTGCCAGCAGCTTAAACCCCAGACAGCCCAATCCCTACGAGCAGTACGTC.

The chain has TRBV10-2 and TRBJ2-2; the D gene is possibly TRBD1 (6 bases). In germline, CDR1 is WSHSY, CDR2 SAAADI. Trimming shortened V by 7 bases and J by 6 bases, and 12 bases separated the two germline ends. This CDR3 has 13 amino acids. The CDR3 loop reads CASKVAGAGELFF. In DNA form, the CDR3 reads TGCGCCAGCAAGGTGGCAGGGGCCGGGGAGCTGTTTTTT.

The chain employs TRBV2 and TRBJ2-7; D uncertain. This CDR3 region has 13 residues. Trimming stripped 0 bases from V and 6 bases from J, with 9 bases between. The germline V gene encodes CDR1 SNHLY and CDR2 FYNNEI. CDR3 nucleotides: TGTGCCAGCAGTGAAGCGCTCCACGGCGAGCAGTACTTC. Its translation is CASSEALHGEQYF.

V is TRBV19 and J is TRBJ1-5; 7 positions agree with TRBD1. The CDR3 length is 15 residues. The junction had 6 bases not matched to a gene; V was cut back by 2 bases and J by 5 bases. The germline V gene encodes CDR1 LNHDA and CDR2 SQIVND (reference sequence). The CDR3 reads CASSIPQGGYQPQHF. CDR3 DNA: TGTGCCAGTAGTATACCCCAGGGGGGTTATCAGCCCCAGCATTTT.

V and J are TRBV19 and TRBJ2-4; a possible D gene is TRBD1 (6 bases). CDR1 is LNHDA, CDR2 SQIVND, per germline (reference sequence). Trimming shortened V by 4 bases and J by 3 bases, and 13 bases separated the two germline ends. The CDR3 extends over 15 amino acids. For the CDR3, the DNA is TGTGCCAGTAGTACCGTACAGGGTGACAAAAACATTCAGTACTTC. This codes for CASSTVQGDKNIQYF.

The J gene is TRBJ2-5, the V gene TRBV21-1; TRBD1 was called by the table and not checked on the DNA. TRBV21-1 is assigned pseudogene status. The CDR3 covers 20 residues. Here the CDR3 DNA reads TGTGCCAGCAGCACGCTGGGACAGGGGGCTTCGGCGGGAGACCAAGAGACCCAGTACTTC. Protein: CASSTLGQGASAGDQETQYF.

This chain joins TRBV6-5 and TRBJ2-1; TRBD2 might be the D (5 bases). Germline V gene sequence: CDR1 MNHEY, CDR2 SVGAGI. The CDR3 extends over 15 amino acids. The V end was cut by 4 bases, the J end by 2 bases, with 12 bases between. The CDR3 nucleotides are TGTGCCAGCAGTTTTAGCGTCCCTCCCTACAATGAGCAGTTCTTC. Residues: CASSFSVPPYNEQFF.

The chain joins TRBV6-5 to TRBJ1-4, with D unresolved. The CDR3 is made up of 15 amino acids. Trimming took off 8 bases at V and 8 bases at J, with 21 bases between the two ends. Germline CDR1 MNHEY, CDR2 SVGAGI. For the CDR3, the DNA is TGTGCCAGCTCCCCGGCGGGAGATGTAGGGGAAAAACTGTTTTTT. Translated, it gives CASSPAGDVGEKLFF.

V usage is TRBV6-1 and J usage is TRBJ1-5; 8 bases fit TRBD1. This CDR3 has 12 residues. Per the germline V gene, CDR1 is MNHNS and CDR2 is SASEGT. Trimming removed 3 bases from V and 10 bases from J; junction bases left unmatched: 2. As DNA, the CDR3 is TGTGCCAGCAGTGACCCAGGGGGCCCCCAGCATTTT. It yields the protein CASSDPGGPQHF.

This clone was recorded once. The CDR3: CASSPGRDRPYNEQFF. As DNA, the CDR3 is TGTGCCAGCAGCCCAGGCCGGGACAGGCCCTACAATGAGCAGTTCTTC. The V gene is TRBV5-6, the J gene TRBJ2-1; TRBD1 agrees at 8 bases. The trim removed 4 bases at V and 2 bases at J, leaving 8 bases unmatched. The CDR3 consists of 16 residues. Germline CDR1 and CDR2: SGHDT and YYEEEE.

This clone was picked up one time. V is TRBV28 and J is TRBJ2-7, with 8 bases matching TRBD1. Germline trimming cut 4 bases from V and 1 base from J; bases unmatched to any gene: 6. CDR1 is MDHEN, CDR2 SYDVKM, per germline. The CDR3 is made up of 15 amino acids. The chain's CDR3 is CASSSQGVGSYEQYV. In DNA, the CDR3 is TGTGCCAGCAGTTCACAGGGGGTGGGGTCCTACGAGCAGTACGTC.